A single sample is the source of the 20 T cell receptor beta chains below, sequenced in a study of blood T cell repertoires in COVID-19. The method was immunoSEQ multiplex PCR; TCRdb's version includes in-frame clones alone and lacks a portion of them. Of approximately 160,000 clones in the sample, just under 85% are singletons; the top ten hold 7.7%. The sample taken for sequencing was peripheral blood. The receptors shown here come from a man aged 35 to 55 who had recovered from COVID-19.

The chain couples TRBV29-1 to TRBJ1-2; D gene uncertain. Trimming shortened V by 0 bases and J by 8 bases, and 10 bases separated the two germline ends. The germline V gene has CDR1 SQVTM and CDR2 ANQGSEA. The CDR3 covers 12 residues. In nucleotides, the CDR3 is TGCAGCGTTGAAGAGGCGGGCGCGGGCTACACCTTC. It is translated as CSVEEAGAGYTF.

CDR3 coding DNA: TGTGCCAGCAGCAAGACAGGGGGCGCTGGCACGCTAGGCTACACCTTC. Translation gives CASSKTGGAGTLGYTF. This chain joins TRBV27 and TRBJ1-2; 10 positions agree with TRBD1. The CDR3 runs 16 residues. The V and J ends lost 6 bases and 8 bases, in that order; junction bases with no gene match: 15. CDR1 is MNHEY, CDR2 SMNVEV, per germline (reference sequence).

J is TRBJ2-7 and V is TRBV5-5; 7 bases match TRBD2. Germline trimming cut 5 bases from V and 7 bases from J; bases unmatched to any gene: 9. CDR3 length: 13 residues. From germline, CDR1 is SGHKS and CDR2 YYEKEE (reference sequence). CDR3 nucleotide sequence: TGTGCCAGCAGTAGAGCGGGGTTGGGTGAGCAGTACTTC. This encodes CASSRAGLGEQYF.

J is TRBJ1-6 and V is TRBV7-2, with D possibly TRBD1 on 5 matching bases. CDR3 size: 14 residues. V was trimmed by 3 bases and J by 11 bases, leaving 14 bases between them. Germline V gene lookup returns CDR1 SGHTA and CDR2 FQGNSA. CDR3 bases: TGTGCCAGCAGCTTTGGAGGGACCGGGGCACCCCTCCACTTT. This codes for CASSFGGTGAPLHF.

The rearrangement uses TRBV7-9 and TRBJ2-1; 10 bases align to TRBD2. Germline V CDR1 and CDR2: SEHNR, FQNEAQ (reference sequence). The J segment lost 5 bases and the V segment lost 6 bases, leaving 7 bases of the junction unmatched. This CDR3 has 15 amino acids. The CDR3 protein is CASSSGLAVNNEQFF. In DNA form, the CDR3 reads TGTGCCAGCAGTAGCGGACTAGCGGTCAACAATGAGCAGTTCTTC. Full variable domain (remainder filled in from reference TRBV7-9 and TRBJ2-1): DTGVSQNPRHKITKRGQNVTFRCDPISEHNRLYWYRQTLGQGPEFLTYFQNEAQLEKSRLLSDRFSAERPKGSFSTLEIQRTEQGDSAMYLCASSSGLAVNNEQFFGPGTRLTVL.

The chain combines TRBV30 with TRBJ2-3, with 7 bases that match TRBD2. The ends lost 0 bases at V and 6 bases at J; junction bases unmatched: 0. This CDR3 region has 12 residues. CDR1 is GTSNPN, CDR2 SVGIG, per germline (reference sequence). The chain's CDR3 is CAWSVGGDTQYF. The CDR3 coding sequence is TGTGCCTGGAGTGTGGGGGGGGATACGCAGTATTTT.

The chain carries TRBV25-1 and TRBJ2-7; D is undetermined. Trimming stripped 6 bases from V and 2 bases from J, with 5 bases between. From germline, CDR1 is MGHDK and CDR2 SYGVNS. The CDR3 loop spans 11 amino acids. CDR3 nucleotide sequence: TGTGCCAGCAGCGTAACCTACGAGCAGTACTTC. Translation gives CASSVTYEQYF.

This clone was observed once. The chain is built from TRBV4-3 and TRBJ2-2, with 8 bases aligning to TRBD2. After removal of 0 bases from V and 7 bases from J, the junction contained 22 bases not matched to a gene. Germline V gene data show CDR1 as LGHNA and CDR2 as YSLEER. There are 21 residues in the CDR3. The CDR3 spells CASSQDLLAGGLPTRSGELFF. The CDR3 DNA reads TGCGCCAGCAGCCAAGATCTTTTGGCGGGGGGCCTTCCAACCAGGAGCGGGGAGCTGTTTTTT.

This chain connects TRBV27 to TRBJ1-4; 8 nucleotides match TRBD1. CDR1 and CDR2 from the germline V gene are MNHEY and SMNVEV (reference sequence). Trimming removed 0 bases from V and 13 bases from J; junction bases left unmatched: 4. This CDR3 has 13 amino acids. The CDR3 region has the DNA TGTGCCAGCAGTTTATCCGGACAGGGTGCACTGTTTTTT. Its protein product is CASSLSGQGALFF.

This chain joins TRBV7-8 and TRBJ2-3, with 8 bases that match TRBD2. The V segment lost 3 bases and the J segment 4 bases; nucleotides outside the gene matches: 6. Germline loops: CDR1 SGHVS, CDR2 FQNEAQ. The CDR3 runs 15 residues. CDR3 in DNA: TGTGCCAGCAGCTTCGGGCGGGGGGTCCCAGATACGCAGTATTTT. Protein sequence: CASSFGRGVPDTQYF.

This chain joins TRBV6-5 and TRBJ1-2, with TRBD1 identical over 8 bases. This CDR3 has 13 amino acids. The germline gives CDR1 MNHEY, CDR2 SVGAGI. Trimming removed 5 bases from V and 5 bases from J; junction bases left unmatched: 4. CDR3 bases: TGTGCCAGCAGTAGGGACAGGTCATATGGCTACACCTTC. This translates into CASSRDRSYGYTF.

This rearrangement joins TRBV18 to TRBJ2-5; 10 bases align to TRBD2. V shed 4 bases and J 5 bases; nucleotides not matched to a gene: 7. The CDR3 contains 15 residues. Germline lookup yields CDR1 KGHSH and CDR2 LQKENI. Written as DNA, the CDR3 is TGTGCCAGCTCACTGGTACTAGCGGGGTTGGAGACCCAGTACTTC. Translation gives CASSLVLAGLETQYF.

This sequence joins TRBV24-1 and TRBJ2-2; 9 bases map to TRBD1. The J segment lost 4 bases and the V segment lost 4 bases, leaving 12 bases of the junction unmatched. Germline V gene lookup returns CDR1 KGHDR and CDR2 SFDVKD. CDR3 length: 18 amino acids. The CDR3, as DNA: TGTGCCACCAGTGAGCCGACAGGGGGAGGTCGTCGCACCGGGGAGCTGTTTTTT. This translates into CATSEPTGGGRRTGELFF.

The rearrangement links TRBV12-2 to TRBJ1-2; the tabulated D call, TRBD1, remains unverified against the DNA. TRBV12-2 is classified as a pseudogene. This CDR3 has 13 amino acids. CDR3 coding DNA: TGTGCAAGTCGCTTAGCACAGGGGGGCGGCTACACCTTC. This gives the protein CASRLAQGGGYTF.

The chain is built from TRBV6-2 or TRBV6-3 and TRBJ1-1; TRBD1 might be the D (5 bases). Germline V CDR1 and CDR2: MNHEY, SVGEGT. CDR3 length equals 15 residues. V gave up 6 bases and J gave up 3 bases, with 17 bases separating them. CDR3 DNA: TGTGCCAGCAGCTCAACCGGGGGTGATTACACTGAAGCTTTCTTT. Translated: CASSSTGGDYTEAFF.

The chain is built from TRBV19 and TRBJ2-7; 10 bases map to TRBD1. V shed 8 bases and J 2 bases; nucleotides not matched to a gene: 3. The germline V gene encodes CDR1 LNHDA and CDR2 SQIVND (reference sequence). The CDR3 has 13 residues. CDR3 in amino acids: CASGGTGAYEQYF. The CDR3 DNA is TGTGCCAGTGGAGGGACAGGGGCCTACGAGCAGTACTTC.

J is TRBJ1-3 and V is TRBV4-2; unclear D gene. This CDR3 has 15 residues. Between the trimmed V and J ends, which lost 0 bases and 1 base, there was a span of 7 bases. The germline gives CDR1 LGHNA, CDR2 YNFKEQ. The chain's CDR3 is CASSQDGRSGNTIYF. The CDR3 coding sequence is TGTGCCAGCAGCCAAGATGGGAGATCTGGAAACACCATATATTTT.

The chain combines TRBV7-2 with TRBJ2-3; D is possibly TRBD2 (6 bases). CDR1 and CDR2 (germline): SGHTA, FQGNSA. This CDR3 is 14 amino acids long. Trimming removed 3 bases at V and 2 bases at J, with 9 bases between. DNA of the CDR3: TGTGCCAGCAGCTTGGGAGGCCTCACAGATACGCAGTATTTT. It codes for CASSLGGLTDTQYF.

As DNA, the CDR3 is TGTGCCAGCAGTGAAGCCGGACAGGGGTATGGAAACACCATATATTTT. It is translated as CASSEAGQGYGNTIYF. The chain is built from TRBV6-1 and TRBJ1-3, with 9 nucleotides matching TRBD1. Germline trimming cut 0 bases from V and 3 bases from J; bases unmatched to any gene: 3. The CDR3 contains 16 residues. The germline gives CDR1 MNHNS, CDR2 SASEGT.

This clone was observed a single time. The V and J genes are TRBV27 and TRBJ2-1; TRBD2 matches 15 bases. CDR1 is MNHEY, CDR2 SMNVEV, per germline (reference sequence). Trimming removed 5 bases from V and 6 bases from J; junction bases left unmatched: 2. CDR3 size: 15 residues. Here the CDR3 DNA reads TGTGCCAGCAGTCCGGGACTAGCGGGAGGCAATGAGCAGTTCTTC. Translation: CASSPGLAGGNEQFF.